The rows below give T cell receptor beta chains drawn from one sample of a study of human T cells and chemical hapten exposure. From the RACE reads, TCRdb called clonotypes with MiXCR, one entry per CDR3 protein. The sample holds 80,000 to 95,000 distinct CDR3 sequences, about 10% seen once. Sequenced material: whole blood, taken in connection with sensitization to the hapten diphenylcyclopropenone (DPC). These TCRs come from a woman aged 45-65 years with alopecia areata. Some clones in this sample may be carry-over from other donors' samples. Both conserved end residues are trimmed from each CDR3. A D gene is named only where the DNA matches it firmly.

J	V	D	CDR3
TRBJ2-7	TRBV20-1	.	SARLTYDEQY
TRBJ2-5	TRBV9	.	ASSVAMGKETQY
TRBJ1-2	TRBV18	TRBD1	ASSPLDRARYGYT
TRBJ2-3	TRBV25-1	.	ASSDQGRTDTQY
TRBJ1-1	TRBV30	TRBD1	AWRTGFGAGAF
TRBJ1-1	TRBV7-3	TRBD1	ASSPTGTGYEAF
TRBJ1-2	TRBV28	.	ASTDRYGYT
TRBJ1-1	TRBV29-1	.	SVVNRVNTEAF
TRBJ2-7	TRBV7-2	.	ASSLAQVYEQY
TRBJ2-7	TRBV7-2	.	ASSSNPGTYSSYEQY
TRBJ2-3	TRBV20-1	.	SARELAERGTDTQY
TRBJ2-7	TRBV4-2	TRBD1	ASSQVPGTGPYEQY
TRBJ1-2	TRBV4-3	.	ASSQGNQVWGLDYGYT
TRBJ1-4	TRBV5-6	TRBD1	ASSRLDREYEKLF
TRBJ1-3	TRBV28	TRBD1	ASRGNRGRGNTIY
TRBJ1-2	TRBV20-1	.	SARQPGRDYGYT
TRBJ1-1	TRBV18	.	ASSPTPELNTEAF
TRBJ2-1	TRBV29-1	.	SVEARYNEQF
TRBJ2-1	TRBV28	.	ASRYRYNEQF
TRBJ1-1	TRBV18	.	ASSGPGGRNTEAF
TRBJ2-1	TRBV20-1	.	SAVREVRRDEQF
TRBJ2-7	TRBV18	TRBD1	ASSEDRRGYEQY
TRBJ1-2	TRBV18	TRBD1	ASSPSAGGNYGYT
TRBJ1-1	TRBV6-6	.	ASRGPGRRNTEAF
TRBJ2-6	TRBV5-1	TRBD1	ASSSGQGVSGANVLT
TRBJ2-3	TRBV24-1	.	ATSDFPAAGRAGDTQY
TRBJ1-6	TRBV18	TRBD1	ASSPRQGSSPLH
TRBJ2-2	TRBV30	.	AWSSGGGGGELF
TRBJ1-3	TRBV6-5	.	ASRDKGSGNTIY
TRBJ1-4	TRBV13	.	ASSSGLTEKLF
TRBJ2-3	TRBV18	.	ASSQGLPGTDTQY
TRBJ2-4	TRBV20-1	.	SARTGGAYAKNIQY
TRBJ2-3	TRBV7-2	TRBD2	ASSLVGSGSADTQY
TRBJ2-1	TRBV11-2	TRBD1	ASSLGRQGLDEQF
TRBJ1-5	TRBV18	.	ASATGNNQPQH
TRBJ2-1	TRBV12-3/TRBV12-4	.	ASSSTGTGEQF
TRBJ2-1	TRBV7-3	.	ASSLQGLSYNEQF
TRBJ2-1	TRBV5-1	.	ASSLEGGSYNEQF
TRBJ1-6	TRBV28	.	ASSLSSMGSSYNSPLH
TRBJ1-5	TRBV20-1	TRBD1	SAGTGEGNQPQH
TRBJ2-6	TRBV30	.	AWSVDRISGANVLT
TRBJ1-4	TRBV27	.	ASRQGTDTNEKLF
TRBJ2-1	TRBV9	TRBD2	ASSSDPSGRLEQF
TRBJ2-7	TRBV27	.	ASSLFGGTSYEQY
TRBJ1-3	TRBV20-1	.	SARVGNTIY
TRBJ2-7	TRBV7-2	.	ASSLPEQNAGHPYEQY
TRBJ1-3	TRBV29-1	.	SVVRFSADTIY
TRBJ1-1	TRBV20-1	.	SAREGVSRLGEAF
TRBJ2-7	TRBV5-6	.	ASSLIGKAPYEQY
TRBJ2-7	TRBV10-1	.	ASSESTYEQY
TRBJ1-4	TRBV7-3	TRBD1	ASSQRSGTGTEKLF
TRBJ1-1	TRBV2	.	ASSEWGVGAEAF
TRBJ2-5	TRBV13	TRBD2	ASSLEPGTSVLQTQY
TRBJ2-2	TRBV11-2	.	ASRSGPRGYTGELF
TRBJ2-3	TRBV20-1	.	SASRSGSTDTQY
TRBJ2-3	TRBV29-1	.	SVGKAKPPTDTQY